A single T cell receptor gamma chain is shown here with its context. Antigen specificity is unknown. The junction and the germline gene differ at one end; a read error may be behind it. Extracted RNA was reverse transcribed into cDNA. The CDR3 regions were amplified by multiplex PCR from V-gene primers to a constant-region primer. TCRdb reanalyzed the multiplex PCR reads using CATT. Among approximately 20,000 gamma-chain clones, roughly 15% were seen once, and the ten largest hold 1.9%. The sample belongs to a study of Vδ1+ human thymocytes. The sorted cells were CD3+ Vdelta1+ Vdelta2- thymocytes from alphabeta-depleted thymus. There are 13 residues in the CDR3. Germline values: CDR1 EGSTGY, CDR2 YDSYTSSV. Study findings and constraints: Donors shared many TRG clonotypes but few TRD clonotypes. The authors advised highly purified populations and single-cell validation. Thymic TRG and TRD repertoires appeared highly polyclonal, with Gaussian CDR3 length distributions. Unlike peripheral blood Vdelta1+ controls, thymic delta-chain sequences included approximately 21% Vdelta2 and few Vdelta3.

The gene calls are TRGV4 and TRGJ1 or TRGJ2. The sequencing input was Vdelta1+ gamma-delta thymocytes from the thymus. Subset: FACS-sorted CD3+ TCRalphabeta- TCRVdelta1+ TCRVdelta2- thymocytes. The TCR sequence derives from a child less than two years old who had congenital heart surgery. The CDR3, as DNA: TGTGCCACCTGGAATGGAAATTATTATAAGAAACTCTTT. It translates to CATWNGNYYKKLF.